These T cell receptor beta chains were read from a single sample in a study of cytomegalovirus exposure and HLA in healthy donors. The repertoire was sequenced with immunoSEQ multiplex PCR; TCRdb's copy has only in-frame clones and lacks some. The profile shows 150,000 to 200,000 clones, about 75% of them singletons. Source material: PBMCs. All receptors derive from a man aged 50-60 years in good health and CMV-seropositive. CDR3s include the opening cysteine and the closing phenylalanine or tryptophan. The D gene is left open where the match is weak. Rows may omit the clone size; those that give it use once, few, many or a size class.

j_gene: TRBJ1-1
d_gene: -
v_gene: TRBV10-3
abundance: -
CDR3aa: CAINRGGNTEAFF
CDR3nt: TGTGCCATCAATCGGGGGGGGAACACTGAAGCTTTCTTT

j_gene: TRBJ1-6
d_gene: -
v_gene: TRBV19
abundance: -
CDR3aa: CASTLGGRNSPLHF
CDR3nt: TGTGCCAGTACGTTGGGGGGGCGAAATTCACCCCTCCACTTT

j_gene: TRBJ1-6
d_gene: -
v_gene: TRBV5-1
abundance: -
CDR3aa: CASSLGQDNSPLHF
CDR3nt: TGCGCCAGCAGCTTGGGGCAGGATAATTCACCCCTCCACTTT

j_gene: TRBJ1-1
d_gene: -
v_gene: TRBV5-1
abundance: -
CDR3aa: CASSSTGIRTEAFF
CDR3nt: TGCGCCAGCAGCTCCACAGGGATTCGGACTGAAGCTTTCTTT

j_gene: TRBJ2-1
d_gene: TRBD2
v_gene: TRBV15
abundance: -
CDR3aa: CATSSITLAGTSYNEQFF
CDR3nt: TGTGCCACCAGCAGTATTACTCTAGCGGGGACCTCCTACAATGAGCAGTTCTTC

j_gene: TRBJ1-1
d_gene: TRBD1
v_gene: TRBV4-1
abundance: -
CDR3aa: CASSQETGLNTEAFF
CDR3nt: TGCGCCAGCAGCCAAGAGACAGGGTTGAACACTGAAGCTTTCTTT

j_gene: TRBJ2-5
d_gene: -
v_gene: TRBV4-3
abundance: -
CDR3aa: CASSQDRSAGETQYF
CDR3nt: TGCGCCAGCAGCCAAGATCGGTCGGCGGGGGAGACCCAGTACTTC

j_gene: TRBJ1-3
d_gene: -
v_gene: TRBV28
abundance: -
CDR3aa: CASTQGKSGNTIYF
CDR3nt: TGTGCCAGCACCCAGGGAAAATCTGGAAACACCATATATTTT

j_gene: TRBJ2-5
d_gene: -
v_gene: TRBV7-9
abundance: -
CDR3aa: CASSRGNQETQYF
CDR3nt: TGTGCCAGCAGCCGGGGGAATCAAGAGACCCAGTACTTC

j_gene: TRBJ2-2
d_gene: -
v_gene: TRBV7-9
abundance: once
CDR3aa: CASSLFTAGNRELFF
CDR3nt: TGTGCCAGCAGCTTATTCACGGCGGGGAATCGGGAGCTGTTTTTT

j_gene: TRBJ2-1
d_gene: TRBD2
v_gene: TRBV15
abundance: -
CDR3aa: CATSSGVNKLYNEQFF
CDR3nt: TGTGCCACCTCTAGCGGGGTTAACAAACTCTACAATGAGCAGTTCTTC

j_gene: TRBJ1-2
d_gene: TRBD1
v_gene: TRBV4-2
abundance: -
CDR3aa: CASSQGTGIGYTF
CDR3nt: TGTGCCAGCAGCCAAGGGACAGGGATTGGCTACACCTTC

j_gene: TRBJ2-7
d_gene: TRBD2
v_gene: TRBV7-2
abundance: -
CDR3aa: CASSRAGGSYEQYF
CDR3nt: TGTGCCAGCAGCAGGGCGGGAGGCTCCTACGAGCAGTACTTC

j_gene: TRBJ1-2
d_gene: -
v_gene: TRBV30
abundance: few
CDR3aa: CAWVQQGYGYTF
CDR3nt: TGTGCCTGGGTTCAACAGGGATATGGCTACACCTTC

j_gene: TRBJ2-1
d_gene: -
v_gene: TRBV4-1
abundance: -
CDR3aa: CASSQEQGSHEQFF
CDR3nt: TGCGCCAGCAGCCAAGAACAGGGTTCGCATGAGCAGTTCTTC

j_gene: TRBJ2-7
d_gene: TRBD1
v_gene: TRBV7-9
abundance: few
CDR3aa: CASSRGQAREQYF
CDR3nt: TGTGCCAGCAGCCGCGGACAGGCGAGAGAGCAGTACTTC

j_gene: TRBJ2-7
d_gene: TRBD1
v_gene: TRBV9
abundance: -
CDR3aa: CASSGRQGASEQYF
CDR3nt: TGTGCCAGCAGCGGAAGACAGGGGGCAAGCGAGCAGTACTTC

j_gene: TRBJ1-4
d_gene: -
v_gene: TRBV27
abundance: -
CDR3aa: CASSLTLREKLFF
CDR3nt: TGTGCCAGCAGTTTAACTCTACGGGAAAAACTGTTTTTT

j_gene: TRBJ1-4
d_gene: -
v_gene: TRBV4-1
abundance: -
CDR3aa: CASSQPQGPNEKLFF
CDR3nt: TGCGCCAGCAGCCAACCTCAGGGGCCTAATGAAAAACTGTTTTTT

j_gene: TRBJ2-7
d_gene: -
v_gene: TRBV6-6
abundance: -
CDR3aa: CASTTNRDSYEQYF
CDR3nt: TGTGCCAGCACTACCAACCGGGACTCCTACGAGCAGTACTTC

j_gene: TRBJ1-5
d_gene: -
v_gene: TRBV15
abundance: -
CDR3aa: CATSRGGDQPQHF
CDR3nt: TGTGCCACCAGCAGAGGGGGGGATCAGCCCCAGCATTTT

j_gene: TRBJ1-2
d_gene: -
v_gene: TRBV28
abundance: few
CDR3aa: CASSFQTNYGYTF
CDR3nt: TGTGCCAGCAGTTTTCAGACTAACTATGGCTACACCTTC

j_gene: TRBJ2-5
d_gene: -
v_gene: TRBV21-1
abundance: few
CDR3aa: CASSKARLTSFRETQYF
CDR3nt: TGTGCCAGCAGCAAAGCGCGGTTGACTAGCTTTCGGGAGACCCAGTACTTC

j_gene: TRBJ2-3
d_gene: -
v_gene: TRBV5-1
abundance: -
CDR3aa: CASSPGGSSTDTQYF
CDR3nt: TGCGCCAGCAGCCCCGGGGGAAGTAGCACAGATACGCAGTATTTT

j_gene: TRBJ1-1
d_gene: -
v_gene: TRBV4-3
abundance: few
CDR3aa: CASSQGWRQLNTEAFF
CDR3nt: TGCGCCAGCAGCCAAGGTTGGCGACAGCTGAACACTGAAGCTTTCTTT

j_gene: TRBJ2-7
d_gene: -
v_gene: TRBV11-2
abundance: -
CDR3aa: CASSLGRYEQYF
CDR3nt: TGTGCCAGCAGCTTAGGGAGGTACGAGCAGTACTTC